This T cell receptor beta chain was identified in a study of T cells in Graves' hyperthyroidism and ophthalmopathy. Study conclusions and caveats: Most thyroid clonotypes expanded above 0.001 appeared in blood too. Using 13 V-J features, a model discriminated ophthalmopathy from stable hyperthyroidism.

Researchers amplified the TCR beta CDR3 regions from RNA transcripts. Researchers ran a first-round RT-PCR on the TCR CDR3 using the HTBI primer set. TCRdb re-derived calls from the multiplex PCR reads in MiXCR, one entry per CDR3 protein. The table shows 500,000 or so distinct CDR3 sequences, with 15% to 20% occurring only once. A few counts support this clonotype. Antigen: not known. Patients affected by ophthalmopathy presented a Clinical Activity Score of at least 3, a NOSPECS grade of at least 4, and disease duration below 3 months. Diagnoses were made from clinical symptoms, serum measures (thyroxine and TRAb), thyroid ultrasound and orbital computed tomography. Germline V gene sequence: CDR1 MNHNY, CDR2 SVGAGI (reference sequence). The CDR3 runs 16 residues. Deletions cut 0 bases from V and 0 bases from J, with 8 bases between.

This TCR was sampled from a woman between 18 and 29 years old with Graves' ophthalmopathy. Sequenced material: blood. V is TRBV6-6 and J is TRBJ1-4, with unresolved D. The CDR3 bases are TGTGCCAGCAGTTACTCGCCGCAGGCAACTAATGAAAAACTGTTTTTT. Residues: CASSYSPQATNEKLFF.